A single sample gave rise to the 10 T cell receptor beta chains below, sequenced in a study of blood T cell repertoires in COVID-19. Generated by immunoSEQ multiplex PCR, the TCRdb table keeps only in-frame clones and is missing some. In the table there are hundreds of thousands of clones, approximately 85% of which are singletons. The sample was peripheral blood. The origin of the receptors is a man aged 18 to 30 with active or convalescent COVID-19.

The chain combines TRBV29-1 with TRBJ1-1, with 8 bases aligning to TRBD1. Germline CDR1 SQVTM, CDR2 ANQGSEA. The CDR3 runs to 15 residues. The V and J ends lost 6 bases and 1 base, in that order; junction bases with no gene match: 10. CDR3 DNA: TGCAGCGTGGAACGACAGGGGACCGGGAACACTGAAGCTTTCTTT. This translates into CSVERQGTGNTEAFF.

The genes are TRBV7-2 and TRBJ1-5; D remains ambiguous. V was cut by 1 base and J by 3 bases, with 7 bases left in between. The CDR3 is 14 amino acids. Germline V lookup: CDR1 SGHTA, CDR2 FQGNSA. CDR3 nucleotides: TGTGCCAGCAGCTTAGGAGCTTCCAATCAGCCCCAGCATTTT. This encodes CASSLGASNQPQHF.

The rearrangement joins TRBV3-1 (or the pseudogene TRBV3-2) to TRBJ1-2, with 7 bases identical to TRBD1. Germline V lookup: CDR1 LGHDT, CDR2 YNNKEL (reference sequence). J lost 10 bases, V lost 8 bases, and 7 bases had no gene match. The CDR3 is 11 amino acids. In nucleotides, the CDR3 is TGTGCCAGCGCCCGGACAGGTCACTACACCTTC. Amino acids: CASARTGHYTF.

The chain is built from TRBV6-2 or TRBV6-3 and TRBJ1-6, with TRBD1 identical over 7 bases. The junction had 10 bases not matched to a gene; V was cut back by 2 bases and J by 0 bases. The CDR3 sequence is 19 residues long. CDR1 is MNHEY and CDR2 is SVGEGT in the germline V gene. The CDR3 DNA reads as TGTGCCAGCAGTTACCCCCGGGAGGGGGCGAGCTCCTATAATTCACCCCTCCACTTT. Its translation is CASSYPREGASSYNSPLHF.

V usage is TRBV4-1 and J usage is TRBJ1-1, with D unclear. Trimming stripped 1 base from V and 4 bases from J, with 13 bases between. This CDR3 is built from 15 residues. Looked up from germline, CDR1 is MGHRA and CDR2 is YSYEKL. CDR3 sequence: CASSQGFAGLTEAFF. The CDR3 DNA sequence: TGCGCCAGCAGCCAAGGGTTTGCGGGTCTCACTGAAGCTTTCTTT.

The chain is built from TRBV5-4 and TRBJ1-1; 9 bases agree with TRBD1. V shed 1 base and J 4 bases; nucleotides not matched to a gene: 5. CDR3 length equals 15 residues. Germline CDR1 is SGHNT and CDR2 is YYREEE (reference sequence). CDR3 coding DNA: TGTGCCAGCAGCTTGCCGGGACAGGGAGGCACTGAAGCTTTCTTT. As protein: CASSLPGQGGTEAFF.

The chain has TRBV4-1 and TRBJ2-5; 7 bases map to TRBD2. The trim removed 0 bases at V and 0 bases at J, leaving 4 bases unmatched. Per germline, CDR1 MGHRA and CDR2 YSYEKL. The length of the CDR3 is 16 residues. CDR3 region: CASSQDLGRDQETQYF. The CDR3 DNA reads TGCGCCAGCAGCCAAGATCTTGGGAGGGACCAAGAGACCCAGTACTTC.

This sequence joins TRBV4-1 and TRBJ2-2, with 7 bases fitting TRBD1. Unmatched junction bases numbered 4, after V lost 3 bases and J lost 3 bases. Germline V lookup: CDR1 MGHRA, CDR2 YSYEKL. This CDR3 comprises 15 residues. The CDR3 loop is CASSHPGTDTGELFF. In DNA, the CDR3 is TGCGCCAGCAGCCACCCCGGGACAGACACCGGGGAGCTGTTTTTT.

The V call is TRBV4-1, the J call TRBJ2-1; 7 nucleotides match TRBD1. Germline loops: CDR1 MGHRA, CDR2 YSYEKL. The CDR3 has 16 amino acids. Trimming at V came to 2 bases and at J to 6 bases, leaving 10 bases not matched to a gene. The CDR3 here is CASSQLRDSWGNEQFF. The DNA for the CDR3 is TGCGCCAGCAGCCAACTACGGGACAGCTGGGGCAATGAGCAGTTCTTC.

This clone was observed once. The chain carries TRBV12-3 or TRBV12-4 and TRBJ2-1, with unresolved D. This CDR3 has 11 residues. Deletions cut 3 bases from V and 9 bases from J, with 6 bases between. CDR3: CASSFRGEQFF. The CDR3 bases are TGTGCCAGCAGTTTCCGCGGTGAGCAGTTCTTC.